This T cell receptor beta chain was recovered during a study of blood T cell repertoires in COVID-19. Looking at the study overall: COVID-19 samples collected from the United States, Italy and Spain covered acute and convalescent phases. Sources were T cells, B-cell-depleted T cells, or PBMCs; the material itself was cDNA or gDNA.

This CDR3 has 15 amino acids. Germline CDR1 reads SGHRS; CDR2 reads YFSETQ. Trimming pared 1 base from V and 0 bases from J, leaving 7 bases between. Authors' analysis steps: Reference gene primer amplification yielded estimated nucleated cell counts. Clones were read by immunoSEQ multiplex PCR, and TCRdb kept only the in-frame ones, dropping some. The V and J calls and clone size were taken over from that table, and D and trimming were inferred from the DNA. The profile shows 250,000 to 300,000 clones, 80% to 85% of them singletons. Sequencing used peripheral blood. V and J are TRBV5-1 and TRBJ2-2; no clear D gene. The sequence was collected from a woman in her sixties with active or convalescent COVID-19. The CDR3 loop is CASSLTPANTGELFF. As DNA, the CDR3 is TGCGCCAGCAGCTTGACTCCCGCGAACACCGGGGAGCTGTTTTTT.